The 13 T cell receptor beta chains listed next were all sequenced from one sample in a study of cytomegalovirus exposure and HLA in healthy donors. A multiplex PCR was run with 60 Vbeta primers and 13 Jbeta primers. The method was immunoSEQ multiplex PCR; TCRdb's version includes in-frame clones alone and lacks a portion of them. The table includes about 150,000 clones, about three quarters detected once. Source material: PBMCs. All receptors come from a man between 18 and 29 years old in good health and CMV-seronegative.

This chain links TRBV10-1 with TRBJ2-1; D unresolved. The CDR3 is 13 amino acids. V was cut by 4 bases and J by 7 bases, with 11 bases left in between. Germline V gene data show CDR1 as WNHNN and CDR2 as SYGVQD (reference sequence). The CDR3 sequence: CASSAETGNEQFF. CDR3 DNA sequence: TGCGCCAGCAGTGCGGAAACCGGGAATGAGCAGTTCTTC.

The gene calls are TRBV2 and TRBJ1-5; D might be TRBD1 (6 bases). Per germline, CDR1 SNHLY and CDR2 FYNNEI. V gave up 6 bases and J gave up 2 bases, with 14 bases separating them. The CDR3 loop spans 15 amino acids. In nucleotides, the CDR3 is TGTGCCAGCAGGGCGACAGGTTTGGGCAATCAGCCCCAGCATTTT. It codes for CASRATGLGNQPQHF.

The rearrangement uses TRBV19 and TRBJ2-5; maybe TRBD2 (5 bases). Germline CDR1 and CDR2: LNHDA and SQIVND (reference sequence). The CDR3 loop spans 13 amino acids. The V and J ends lost 3 bases and 7 bases respectively, with 12 bases between them. CDR3 amino acids: CASSMTNRGTQYF. DNA for the CDR3: TGTGCCAGTAGTATGACTAATCGCGGGACCCAGTACTTC.

The V call is TRBV2, the J call TRBJ2-7, with 8 bases lining up with TRBD1. The J segment lost 3 bases and the V segment lost 6 bases, leaving 10 bases of the junction unmatched. The germline gives CDR1 SNHLY, CDR2 FYNNEI. This CDR3 region has 15 residues. DNA for the CDR3: TGTGCCAGCAGGGCCCAGGGGGCGGTTCACTACGAGCAGTACTTC. Translation gives CASRAQGAVHYEQYF. The full variable domain, its missing parts supplied by reference TRBV2 and TRBJ2-7, is EPEVTQTPSHQVTQMGQEVILRCVPISNHLYFYWYRQILGQKVEFLVSFYNNEISEKSEIFDDQFSVERPDGSNFTLKIRSTKLEDSAMYFCASRAQGAVHYEQYFGPGTRLTVT.

The gene calls are TRBV10-1 and TRBJ2-2; 9 bases fit TRBD2. The germline V gene has CDR1 WNHNN and CDR2 SYGVQD (reference sequence). The V gene end was trimmed by 5 bases and the J gene end by 0 bases; junction bases not matched to a gene: 1. This CDR3 is built from 15 residues. The CDR3 sequence is CASSTSGSNTGELFF. The CDR3, as DNA: TGCGCCAGCAGTACTAGCGGGTCGAACACCGGGGAGCTGTTTTTT.

The chain joins TRBV28 to TRBJ1-1; TRBD1 matches at 8 bases. The CDR3 has 17 residues. V shed 7 bases, J shed 2 bases, and the junction held 15 bases outside the gene matches. Germline CDR1 MDHEN, CDR2 SYDVKM. The CDR3 coding sequence is TGTGCCAGCACCTTTGGAATACAGGGGGGATTCAACACTGAAGCTTTCTTT. Its protein product is CASTFGIQGGFNTEAFF.

The chain links TRBV9 to TRBJ2-7, with 7 bases that match TRBD2. This CDR3 has 14 residues. Germline V lookup: CDR1 SGDLS, CDR2 YYNGEE. V gave up 2 bases and J gave up 5 bases; unmatched junction bases: 7. CDR3 sequence reads: CASSVGGSPDEQYF. As DNA, the CDR3 is TGTGCCAGCAGCGTGGGCGGGAGTCCTGACGAGCAGTACTTC.

This clone was counted only a few times. The chain links TRBV11-3 to TRBJ1-1, with a tentative D call TRBD1 (6 bases). The length of the CDR3 is 13 residues. V lost 1 base to trimming and J lost 5 bases, with 8 bases between them. CDR1 is SGHNT and CDR2 is YENEEA in the germline V gene. The CDR3 spells CASSLVGGTEAFF. DNA of the CDR3: TGTGCCAGCAGCTTAGTAGGGGGTACTGAAGCTTTCTTT.

The chain combines TRBV27 with TRBJ1-2, with 8 positions matching TRBD1. This CDR3 has 16 residues. V dropped 10 bases and J dropped 4; count of bases not matched to a gene: 17. In germline, CDR1 is MNHEY, CDR2 SMNVEV (reference sequence). The CDR3 DNA reads TGTGCCACCGCCCCGGACAGGGTAAGTGATAGCTATGGCTACACCTTC. Its protein product is CATAPDRVSDSYGYTF.

Comments on this clone: At one of its ends the junction is not consistent with the germline gene, which may arise from a read error. This sequence joins TRBV7-9 and TRBJ1-1; maybe TRBD1 (5 bases). The CDR3 length is 13 residues. The germline gives CDR1 SEHNR, CDR2 FQNEAQ (reference sequence). The CDR3 DNA sequence: TGTTCCAGCAGCTCAGGGTGGAACACTGAAGCTTTCTTT. Protein: CSSSSGWNTEAFF.

The chain combines TRBV19 with TRBJ1-1, with 9 bases aligning to TRBD1. Per the germline V gene, CDR1 is LNHDA and CDR2 is SQIVND (reference sequence). J gave up 7 bases and V 5 bases, and 5 bases lay outside the gene matches. The CDR3 spans 13 residues. The CDR3 is CASSSGTGFEAFF. In nucleotides, the CDR3 is TGTGCCAGTAGTTCTGGGACAGGGTTTGAAGCTTTCTTT.

This clone appeared a single time. CDR3 DNA: TGTGCCAGCAGCTTAGGAGGCCCCTACAATGAGCAGTTCTTC. It codes for CASSLGGPYNEQFF. The V gene is TRBV7-9, the J gene TRBJ2-1; no definite D call. Trimming shortened V by 1 base and J by 2 bases, and 6 bases separated the two germline ends. CDR1 and CDR2 (germline): SEHNR, FQNEAQ (reference sequence). The CDR3 consists of 14 residues.

There are a few counts of this clone. V and J are TRBV27 and TRBJ2-3, with 8 bases identical to TRBD2. Looked up from germline, CDR1 is MNHEY and CDR2 is SMNVEV (reference sequence). V was clipped by 2 bases and J by 2 bases; unmatched bases: 3. CDR3 size: 15 residues. The CDR3 here is CASSLGGRLTDTQYF. CDR3 in DNA: TGTGCCAGCAGTTTAGGCGGGAGGCTCACAGATACGCAGTATTTT.